These T cell receptor beta chains were read from a single sample in a study of blood T cell repertoires in COVID-19. Assay: immunoSEQ multiplex PCR; the TCRdb copy retains only in-frame clones and omits some. Of around 260,000 clones listed, about 85% were seen once; the top ten hold around 4.2%. The sample comprised peripheral blood. The receptor set was obtained from a man in his sixties with acute or convalescent COVID-19. Both conserved end residues are part of each CDR3. Fields, in order: V gene, J gene, clone size, D gene, CDR3 protein, CDR3 DNA. A D gene is named only where the DNA matches it firmly. Where a row states a size, it is once, few, many or the class of an expanded clone; other rows omit it.

>TRBV27|TRBJ2-7|.|TRBD1
CASRGTGPGPTYEQYF
TGTGCCAGCAGGGGGACAGGGCCCGGCCCAACCTACGAGCAGTACTTC
>TRBV6-5|TRBJ1-2|.|.
CASVTGSPYGYTF
TGTGCCAGCGTTACAGGTTCCCCCTATGGCTACACCTTC
>TRBV7-9|TRBJ2-7|.|.
CASSPTGDYSYEQYF
TGTGCCAGCAGCCCGACAGGCGACTATTCCTACGAGCAGTACTTC
>TRBV27|TRBJ1-2|.|TRBD1
CASSLGGQPYGYTF
TGTGCCAGCAGTTTGGGGGGACAGCCCTATGGCTACACCTTC
>TRBV5-6|TRBJ2-5|.|TRBD2
CASSPLTSGREETQYF
TGTGCCAGCAGCCCACTGACTAGCGGGAGGGAAGAGACCCAGTACTTC
>TRBV3-1/TRBV3-2|TRBJ2-7|once|.
CASSQPQPRFGSRSVYEQYF
TGTGCCAGCAGCCAACCACAACCCCGGTTCGGGTCTAGGTCTGTGTACGAGCAGTACTTC
>TRBV7-8|TRBJ2-1|.|TRBD2
CASSLGLAGQGEQFF
TGTGCCAGCAGTTTAGGGCTAGCGGGGCAGGGTGAGCAGTTCTTC
>TRBV7-9|TRBJ2-7|.|TRBD1
CASSRGQGTYEQYF
TGTGCCAGCAGCCGCGGACAGGGAACCTACGAGCAGTACTTC
>TRBV7-8|TRBJ1-6|few|TRBD1
CASSLNRDRGNHLHF
TGTGCCAGCAGCCTGAACCGGGACAGAGGAAATCACCTCCACTTT
>TRBV6-4|TRBJ2-7|.|TRBD1
CATGTAYEQYF
TGTGCCACCGGGACAGCCTACGAGCAGTACTTC
>TRBV11-2|TRBJ2-1|once|.
CASSPGGNEQFF
TGTGCCAGCAGCCCCGGCGGCAATGAGCAGTTCTTC
>TRBV30|TRBJ1-2|once|.
CAWTPQVGYGYTF
TGTGCCTGGACCCCGCAGGTCGGCTATGGCTACACCTTC
>TRBV5-6|TRBJ2-1|.|TRBD2
CASSPGLARQFF
TGTGCCAGCAGCCCCGGACTAGCGAGGCAGTTCTTC
>TRBV6-2/TRBV6-3|TRBJ2-7|.|TRBD1
CASSLNRDRGSYEQYF
TGTGCCAGCAGCTTAAACCGGGACAGGGGATCCTACGAGCAGTACTTC
>TRBV2|TRBJ2-1|.|TRBD2
CASSFGLAEDEQFF
TGTGCCAGCAGCTTCGGGCTAGCGGAGGATGAGCAGTTCTTC
>TRBV20-1|TRBJ1-4|.|.
CSAGREKLFF
TGCAGTGCCGGGAGAGAAAAACTGTTTTTT
>TRBV6-6|TRBJ1-5|.|TRBD1
CASSRDRQAHSNQPQHF
TGTGCCAGCAGTCGGGACAGGCAAGCACATAGCAATCAGCCCCAGCATTTT
>TRBV6-2/TRBV6-3|TRBJ1-2|.|TRBD1
CASSSPGTANYGYTF
TGTGCCAGCAGTTCCCCGGGGACAGCTAACTATGGCTACACCTTC
>TRBV6-4|TRBJ2-5|.|.
CASTPCSPPQGTQETQYF
TGTGCCAGCACTCCCTGCTCTCCTCCACAGGGTACCCAAGAGACCCAGTACTTC
>TRBV19|TRBJ1-2|once|.
CASSTPLQVNYGYTF
TGTGCCAGTAGTACCCCTCTACAGGTGAACTATGGCTACACCTTC
>TRBV28|TRBJ1-2|.|.
CASISVANYGYTF
TGTGCCAGCATATCGGTGGCTAACTATGGCTACACCTTC
>TRBV24-1|TRBJ2-1|.|TRBD2
CATSVGGGPFNEQFF
TGTGCCACCAGTGTCGGGGGAGGGCCTTTCAATGAGCAGTTCTTC
>TRBV10-3|TRBJ1-2|.|.
CAIKSPTESYGYTF
TGTGCCATCAAGTCCCCGACAGAGAGCTATGGCTACACCTTC
>TRBV28|TRBJ1-3|once|.
CASSLGGQIHSGNTIYF
TGTGCCAGCAGCCTGGGGGGGCAGATTCACTCTGGAAACACCATATATTTT
>TRBV5-1|TRBJ1-6|.|TRBD1
CASSLTPGTADSPLHF
TGCGCCAGCAGCCTAACGCCGGGGACAGCGGATTCACCCCTCCACTTT
>TRBV27|TRBJ1-1|.|.
CASSLWPGAEAFF
TGTGCCAGCAGTTTGTGGCCCGGGGCTGAAGCTTTCTTT
>TRBV28|TRBJ1-3|.|.
CASSFGSSEHSGNTIYF
TGTGCCAGCAGTTTTGGGAGTAGTGAACACTCTGGAAACACCATATATTTT
>TRBV3-1/TRBV3-2|TRBJ2-7|few|.
CASSQARTGGEQYF
TGTGCCAGCAGCCAAGCTCGGACTGGAGGCGAGCAGTACTTC
>TRBV5-1|TRBJ2-1|.|TRBD2
CASSLPLAGGANEQFF
TGCGCCAGCAGCTTGCCCCTAGCGGGAGGAGCTAATGAGCAGTTCTTC
>TRBV4-1|TRBJ1-6|.|TRBD1
CASSQGPGGPSNSPLHF
TGCGCCAGCAGCCAAGGCCCAGGGGGTCCCAGTAATTCACCCCTCCACTTT
>TRBV5-1|TRBJ2-7|.|TRBD2
CASSLPAGRGEQYF
TGCGCCAGCAGCCTCCCGGCAGGGAGGGGCGAGCAGTACTTC
>TRBV19|TRBJ2-5|once|.
CASSIGAGLQETQYF
TGTGCCAGTAGTATAGGGGCAGGACTCCAAGAGACCCAGTACTTC
>TRBV6-1|TRBJ2-7|once|.
CASSERQGYREQYF
TGTGCCAGCAGTGAACGGCAGGGGTATAGGGAGCAGTACTTC
>TRBV4-1|TRBJ2-1|.|.
CASSQDRGIPFEQFF
TGCGCCAGCAGCCAAGATAGGGGTATCCCCTTCGAGCAGTTCTTC
>TRBV6-5|TRBJ1-4|.|.
CASSYDPQTGKLFF
TGTGCCAGCAGTTACGACCCTCAAACGGGAAAACTGTTTTTT
>TRBV29-1|TRBJ1-1|.|TRBD1
CSVYRGLNTEAFF
TGCAGCGTTTACAGGGGACTGAACACTGAAGCTTTCTTT
>TRBV10-3|TRBJ1-6|.|.
CAISDGQGITYNSPLHF
TGTGCCATCAGTGATGGCCAGGGGATCACCTATAATTCACCCCTCCACTTT
>TRBV6-5|TRBJ2-2|.|.
CASATGSNTGELFF
TGTGCCAGTGCGACAGGCTCGAACACCGGGGAGCTGTTTTTT
>TRBV5-1|TRBJ1-2|few|.
CASSRDSFYGYTF
TGCGCCAGCAGCCGCGACAGTTTCTATGGCTACACCTTC
>TRBV10-3|TRBJ2-2|.|.
CAISESVGANTGELFF
TGTGCCATCAGTGAGTCGGTGGGAGCGAACACCGGGGAGCTGTTTTTT
>TRBV5-1|TRBJ1-1|.|.
CASSQLGGNTEAFF
TGCGCCAGCAGCCAGCTTGGCGGGAACACTGAAGCTTTCTTT
>TRBV6-4|TRBJ2-2|.|TRBD1
CASSDPHRGGELFF
TGTGCCAGCAGTGATCCCCACAGGGGCGGGGAGCTGTTTTTT
>TRBV28|TRBJ2-7|.|TRBD2
CASTREDEQYF
TGTGCCAGCACTCGGGAGGACGAGCAGTACTTC
>TRBV6-4|TRBJ1-5|.|TRBD1
CASSEAGGQPQHF
TGTGCCAGCAGTGAGGCAGGGGGACAGCCCCAGCATTTT
>TRBV12-3/TRBV12-4|TRBJ2-7|few|TRBD1
CASSLGRGREQYF
TGTGCCAGCAGTTTAGGCAGGGGGCGAGAGCAGTACTTC
>TRBV3-1/TRBV3-2|TRBJ2-7|.|.
CASMMEGGLGEQYF
TGTGCCAGCATGATGGAGGGAGGTTTAGGCGAGCAGTACTTC
>TRBV14|TRBJ2-7|.|TRBD1
CASSPMYGDRGSYEQYF
TGTGCCAGCAGCCCCATGTACGGGGACAGGGGAAGTTACGAGCAGTACTTC
>TRBV10-1|TRBJ2-5|.|TRBD1
CASYHRGKQTQYF
TGCGCCAGCTACCACAGGGGCAAACAGACCCAGTACTTC
>TRBV27|TRBJ2-7|.|TRBD2
CASSFGSGGTFSYEQYF
TGTGCCAGCAGTTTTGGTAGCGGGGGAACGTTTTCCTACGAGCAGTACTTC
>TRBV27|TRBJ2-7|.|.
CASSSHKGGQRGAYEQYF
TGTGCCAGCAGTTCCCATAAGGGGGGGCAGCGGGGTGCCTACGAGCAGTACTTC
>TRBV6-5|TRBJ1-1|few|.
CASRGQGPPNTEAFF
TGTGCCAGCAGGGGCCAGGGCCCCCCTAACACTGAAGCTTTCTTT
>TRBV4-1|TRBJ1-1|once|TRBD1
CASSQQGVGDTEAFF
TGCGCCAGCAGCCAGCAGGGGGTTGGAGACACTGAAGCTTTCTTT
>TRBV5-6|TRBJ2-7|.|.
CASSFPRGTGTSYEQYF
TGTGCCAGCAGCTTCCCGCGGGGTACGGGGACCTCCTACGAGCAGTACTTC